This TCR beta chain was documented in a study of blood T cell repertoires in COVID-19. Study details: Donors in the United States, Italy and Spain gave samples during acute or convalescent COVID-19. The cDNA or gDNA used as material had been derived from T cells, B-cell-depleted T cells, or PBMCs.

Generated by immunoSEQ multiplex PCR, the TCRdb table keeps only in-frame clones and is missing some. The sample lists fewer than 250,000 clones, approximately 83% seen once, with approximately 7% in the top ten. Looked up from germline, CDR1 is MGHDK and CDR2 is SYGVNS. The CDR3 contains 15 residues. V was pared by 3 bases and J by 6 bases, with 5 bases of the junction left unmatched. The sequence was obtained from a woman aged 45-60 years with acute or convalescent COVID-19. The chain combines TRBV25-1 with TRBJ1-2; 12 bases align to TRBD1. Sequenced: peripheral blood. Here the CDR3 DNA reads TGTGCCAGCAGTGAGCCGGGACAGGGGGCGGATGGCTACACCTTC. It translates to CASSEPGQGADGYTF.